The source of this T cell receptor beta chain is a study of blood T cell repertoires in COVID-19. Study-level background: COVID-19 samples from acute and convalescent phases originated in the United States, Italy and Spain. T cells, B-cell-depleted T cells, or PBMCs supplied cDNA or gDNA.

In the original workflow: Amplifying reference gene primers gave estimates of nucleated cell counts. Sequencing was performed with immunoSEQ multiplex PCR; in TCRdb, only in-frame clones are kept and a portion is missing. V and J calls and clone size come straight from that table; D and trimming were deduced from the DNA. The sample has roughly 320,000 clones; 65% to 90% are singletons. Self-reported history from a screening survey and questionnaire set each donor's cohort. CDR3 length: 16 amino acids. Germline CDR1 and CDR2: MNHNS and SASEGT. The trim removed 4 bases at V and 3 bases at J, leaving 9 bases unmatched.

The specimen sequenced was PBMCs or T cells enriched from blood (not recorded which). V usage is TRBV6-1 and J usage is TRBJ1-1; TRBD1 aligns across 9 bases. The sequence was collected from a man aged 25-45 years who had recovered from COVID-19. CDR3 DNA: TGTGCCAGCAGTGCCCCGGGACAGGGTGGGTACACTGAAGCTTTCTTT. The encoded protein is CASSAPGQGGYTEAFF.